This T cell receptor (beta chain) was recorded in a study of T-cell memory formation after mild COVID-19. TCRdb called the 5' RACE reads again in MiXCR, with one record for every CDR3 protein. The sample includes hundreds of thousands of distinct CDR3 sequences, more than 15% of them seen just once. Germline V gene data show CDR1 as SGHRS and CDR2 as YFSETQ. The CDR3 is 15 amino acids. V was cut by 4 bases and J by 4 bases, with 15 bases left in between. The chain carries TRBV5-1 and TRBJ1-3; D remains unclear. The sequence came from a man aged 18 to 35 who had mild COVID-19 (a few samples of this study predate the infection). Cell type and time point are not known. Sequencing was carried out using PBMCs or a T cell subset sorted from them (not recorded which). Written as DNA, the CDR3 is TGCGCCAGCAGCGACCGGGCCTCCTCGGGAAACACCATATATTTT. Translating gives CASSDRASSGNTIYF.